The rows below give T cell receptor beta chains drawn from one sample of a study of cytotoxic CD8 clonotypes in ibrutinib-treated CLL. Assay used: immunoSEQ multiplex PCR; TCRdb lists only in-frame clones, some missing. The data show some 300,000 clones, with roughly 79% seen just once and approximately 7% held by the top ten. Sequencing used PBMCs, obtained before ibrutinib treatment. Receptors were obtained from a human donor with chronic lymphocytic leukemia. Both conserved end residues are part of each CDR3. A D gene is named only where the DNA matches it firmly. A row's size may be missing; if present it is once, few, many or a size class.

15 | NA | TRBJ2-1 | NA | TRBV14 | CATRASGTLSSEQFF | TGTGCCACCCGTGCATCGGGGACACTTAGTAGTGAGCAGTTCTTC
14 | NA | TRBJ2-5 | TRBD1 | TRBV5-4 | CASSQTGGQETQYF | TGTGCCAGCAGCCAAACAGGGGGCCAAGAGACCCAGTACTTC
12 | NA | TRBJ1-2 | NA | TRBV6-5 | CASSYKGYGYTF | TGTGCCAGCAGTTACAAAGGTTATGGCTACACCTTC
15 | NA | TRBJ2-3 | NA | TRBV4-1 | CASSQEITTRDTQYF | TGCGCCAGCAGCCAAGAGATAACGACACGAGATACGCAGTATTTT
16 | NA | TRBJ2-1 | TRBD2 | TRBV4-3 | CASSQGTSGTYNEQFF | TGCGCCAGCAGCCAAGGGACTAGCGGAACCTACAATGAGCAGTTCTTC
15 | once | TRBJ2-7 | NA | TRBV18 | CASSPRPGPADEQYF | TGTGCCAGCTCACCACGACCGGGCCCAGCGGACGAGCAGTACTTC
10 | NA | TRBJ1-1 | NA | TRBV20-1 | CNPRNTEAFF | TGCAACCCCAGGAACACTGAAGCTTTCTTT
16 | NA | TRBJ2-1 | TRBD2 | TRBV15 | CATSRKRLAGVDEQFF | TGTGCCACCAGCAGAAAGAGACTAGCGGGAGTCGATGAGCAGTTCTTC
10 | NA | TRBJ2-3 | NA | TRBV2 | CASSGNTQYF | TGTGCCAGCAGTGGCAATACGCAGTATTTT
12 | few | TRBJ2-1 | NA | TRBV28 | CASSFWQNEQFF | TGTGCCAGCAGTTTCTGGCAGAATGAGCAGTTCTTC
13 | NA | TRBJ2-3 | NA | TRBV10-3 | CAISESAADTQYF | TGTGCCATCAGTGAGTCTGCTGCAGATACGCAGTATTTT
16 | NA | TRBJ2-7 | TRBD2 | TRBV6-5 | CASSSPSGIRSYEQYF | TGTGCCAGCAGTTCTCCTAGCGGGATAAGGTCCTACGAGCAGTACTTC
14 | many | TRBJ1-2 | NA | TRBV19 | CASSIGGPNYGYTF | TGTGCCAGTAGTATCGGGGGACCTAACTATGGCTACACCTTC
11 | few | TRBJ1-2 | NA | TRBV20-1 | CSAPPIYGYTF | TGCAGTGCTCCTCCCATCTATGGCTACACCTTC
12 | NA | TRBJ2-7 | NA | TRBV11-3 | CADWDGGYEQYF | TGTGCCGACTGGGACGGGGGCTACGAGCAGTACTTC
15 | NA | TRBJ2-1 | NA | TRBV4-1 | CASSQYLAVENEQFF | TGCGCCAGCAGCCAATACCTAGCTGTGGAAAATGAGCAGTTCTTC
14 | NA | TRBJ2-1 | NA | TRBV7-8 | CASSLMLGPNEQFF | TGTGCCAGCAGCTTAATGTTGGGGCCCAATGAGCAGTTCTTC
13 | NA | TRBJ2-7 | TRBD1 | TRBV13 | CASSLDRGYEQYF | TGTGCCAGCAGCTTAGACAGGGGCTACGAGCAGTACTTC
14 | NA | TRBJ2-4 | TRBD1 | TRBV4-1 | CASSSTGLQNIQYF | TGCGCCAGCAGCTCGACAGGGTTGCAAAACATTCAGTACTTC
17 | NA | TRBJ2-2 | TRBD2 | TRBV4-3 | CASSQDLAGGPNGELFF | TGCGCCAGCAGCCAAGATCTAGCGGGAGGGCCTAACGGGGAGCTGTTTTTT
14 | NA | TRBJ2-7 | TRBD2 | TRBV29-1 | CSVGTSGGSYEQYF | TGCAGCGTTGGAACTAGCGGGGGCTCCTACGAGCAGTACTTC
15 | NA | TRBJ2-7 | TRBD2 | TRBV27 | CASSPGLAGAYEQYF | TGTGCCAGCAGCCCGGGACTAGCGGGGGCCTACGAGCAGTACTTC
14 | NA | TRBJ2-5 | NA | TRBV2 | CASAFLTDQETQYF | TGTGCCAGCGCTTTCCTGACAGATCAAGAGACCCAGTACTTC
13 | NA | TRBJ2-1 | NA | TRBV12-5 | CASALGGPAGQFF | TGTGCTAGTGCTCTGGGAGGACCCGCAGGGCAGTTCTTC
14 | NA | TRBJ1-5 | NA | TRBV15 | CATSRDAPGQPQHF | TGTGCCACCAGCAGAGATGCGCCAGGTCAGCCCCAGCATTTT
13 | NA | TRBJ2-1 | NA | TRBV9 | CASSVRIYGEQFF | TGTGCCAGCAGCGTTAGGATATACGGTGAGCAGTTCTTC
13 | NA | TRBJ2-1 | NA | TRBV7-3 | CASSLDNVNEQFF | TGTGCCAGCAGCCTCGACAATGTCAATGAGCAGTTCTTC
15 | NA | TRBJ2-1 | TRBD2 | TRBV11-2 | CASSRLSGAYNEQFF | TGTGCCAGCAGCCGACTTAGCGGGGCCTACAATGAGCAGTTCTTC
14 | NA | TRBJ2-1 | TRBD2 | TRBV29-1 | CSVLRLAGDHEQFF | TGCAGCGTCCTACGACTAGCGGGAGACCATGAGCAGTTCTTC
14 | NA | TRBJ2-7 | TRBD1 | TRBV6-6 | CASSYKRTGSEQYF | TGTGCCAGCAGTTACAAAAGGACAGGGAGCGAGCAGTACTTC
15 | NA | TRBJ2-3 | TRBD2 | TRBV11-2 | CASSLVAGGTDTQYF | TGTGCCAGCAGCTTAGTGGCGGGAGGCACAGATACGCAGTATTTT
18 | NA | TRBJ2-2 | NA | TRBV15 | CATSRDVKRPENTGELFF | TGTGCCACCAGCAGAGATGTAAAGAGGCCCGAAAACACCGGGGAGCTGTTTTTT
13 | NA | TRBJ2-7 | NA | TRBV6-6 | CASSPGSSYEQYF | TGTGCCAGCAGTCCGGGGAGCTCCTACGAGCAGTACTTC
15 | few | TRBJ1-1 | NA | TRBV27 | CASRSGTFFNTEAFF | TGTGCCAGCAGATCCGGGACGTTTTTTAACACTGAAGCTTTCTTT
16 | NA | TRBJ2-2 | TRBD1 | TRBV5-1 | CASSFGTGTNTGELFF | TGCGCCAGCAGCTTCGGGACAGGGACGAACACCGGGGAGCTGTTTTTT
13 | NA | TRBJ2-7 | TRBD2 | TRBV7-6 | CASSVSGAYEQYF | TGTGCCAGCAGCGTTAGCGGGGCCTACGAGCAGTACTTC
15 | NA | TRBJ1-5 | NA | TRBV5-6 | CASSLLGRTDQPQHF | TGTGCCAGCAGCTTGCTTGGACGGACCGATCAGCCCCAGCATTTT
13 | NA | TRBJ1-2 | TRBD1 | TRBV27 | CASGMTGSSGYTF | TGTGCCAGCGGAATGACAGGGTCTAGTGGCTACACCTTC
14 | NA | TRBJ2-1 | TRBD2 | TRBV27 | CASSFGTSKYEQFF | TGTGCCAGCAGTTTCGGGACTAGTAAATATGAGCAGTTCTTC
14 | few | TRBJ2-1 | TRBD2 | TRBV5-6 | CASSSSGLAGGFFF | TGTGCCAGCAGCTCGTCGGGACTAGCGGGAGGTTTTTTCTTC
18 | NA | TRBJ2-2 | NA | TRBV11-2 | CASRRVGQSSANTGELFF | TGTGCCAGCCGACGTGTTGGGCAGAGTAGCGCGAACACCGGGGAGCTGTTTTTT
15 | NA | TRBJ2-3 | NA | TRBV7-3 | CASSPRPGSTDTQYF | TGTGCCAGCAGCCCGCGGCCCGGAAGCACAGATACGCAGTATTTT
16 | NA | TRBJ2-1 | TRBD1 | TRBV4-2 | CASSQADREILDEQFF | TGTGCCAGCAGCCAAGCGGACAGGGAGATCTTGGATGAGCAGTTCTTC
11 | NA | TRBJ2-5 | NA | TRBV30 | CAGWGGGTQYF | TGTGCCGGGTGGGGTGGGGGGACCCAGTACTTC
12 | few | TRBJ1-2 | NA | TRBV4-3 | CASSARTGDYTF | TGCGCCAGCAGCGCACGGACTGGAGACTACACCTTC
13 | NA | TRBJ2-2 | NA | TRBV6-6 | CASSTRGTGELFF | TGTGCCAGCAGCACTAGGGGCACCGGGGAGCTGTTTTTT
14 | NA | TRBJ2-7 | NA | TRBV7-9 | CASSSLNPFHEQYF | TGTGCCAGCAGCTCCCTGAATCCGTTCCACGAGCAGTACTTC
13 | NA | TRBJ2-7 | NA | TRBV6-5 | CASSYSKHYEQYF | TGTGCCAGCAGTTACTCGAAGCACTACGAGCAGTACTTC
15 | NA | TRBJ2-7 | TRBD1 | TRBV10-3 | CAISGVQGLSYEQYF | TGTGCCATCAGTGGGGTACAGGGGTTGTCCTACGAGCAGTACTTC
16 | NA | TRBJ2-4 | NA | TRBV4-1 | CASSHNDRLAKNIQYF | TGCGCCAGCAGTCATAACGACAGGTTAGCCAAAAACATTCAGTACTTC
15 | NA | TRBJ1-4 | TRBD1 | TRBV7-9 | CASSSRQGAGEKLFF | TGTGCCAGCAGCTCCCGACAGGGGGCAGGTGAAAAACTGTTTTTT
15 | NA | TRBJ2-7 | NA | TRBV21-1 | CASTEIKTGPTEEYF | TGTGCCAGCACCGAAATTAAGACAGGGCCTACGGAGGAGTACTTC
15 | NA | TRBJ2-7 | TRBD1 | TRBV10-3 | CAISQSRTGNDEQYF | TGTGCCATCAGTCAATCCCGGACAGGGAACGACGAGCAGTACTTC
15 | NA | TRBJ2-6 | NA | TRBV7-9 | CASSLTGAGANVLTF | TGTGCCAGCAGCTTAACGGGGGCTGGGGCCAACGTCCTGACTTTC